The source of this TCR beta chain is a study of blood T cell repertoires in COVID-19. Trimming took 3 bases from V and 4 from J, leaving 12 bases between them. The CDR3 spans 14 residues. Germline CDR1 SGHAT, CDR2 FQDESV (reference sequence). In the source study's methods: Quantification of nucleated cells was approximated via reference gene primer amplification. Method: immunoSEQ multiplex PCR; TCRdb's copy keeps in-frame clones and lacks some. V, J and clone size were drawn from that table, and D and trimming were deduced from the DNA. The sample carries approximately 150,000 clones, about 83% recorded once. In this sample, this clone turned up a few times.

The TCR was taken from a man aged 50-59 years with acute or convalescent COVID-19. V usage is TRBV11-1 and J usage is TRBJ1-1; D gene uncertain. The specimen was peripheral blood. CDR3 sequence (DNA): TGTGCCAGCAGCTTTAGCTCCTCGGGCACTGAAGCTTTCTTT. Translation: CASSFSSSGTEAFF. Based on the CDR3 plus reference TRBV11-1 and TRBJ1-1, the full variable domain is EAEVAQSPRYKITEKSQAVAFWCDPISGHATLYWYRQILGQGPELLVQFQDESVVDDSQLPKDRFSAERLKGVDSTLKIQPAELGDSAMYLCASSFSSSGTEAFFGQGTRLTVV.